The 18 T cell receptor beta chains presented below share a single source sample, sequenced in a study of T cells of healthy individuals. TCRdb ran MiXCR on the 5' RACE reads and lists one entry per CDR3 protein. Of over 95,000 distinct CDR3 sequences listed, 17% are singletons. The receptors originated from a human donor in good health.

Concerning this clonotype itself: A junction end diverges from the germline sequence, so it may reflect a read error. The chain combines TRBV7-9 with TRBJ1-1; weak D call: TRBD1 (5 bases). Germline-derived CDR1 and CDR2 are SEHNR and FQNEAQ (reference sequence). The CDR3 sequence is 12 residues long. The CDR3: CASSLKGTRAAF. The CDR3 DNA sequence: TGTGCCAGCAGCTTAAAGGGGACCCGTGCCGCCTTT.

This clonotype turned up a few times. The J gene is TRBJ1-5, the V gene TRBV12-3 or TRBV12-4; D perhaps matches TRBD1 (5 bases). The CDR3 has 13 residues. V lost 6 bases and J 2 bases, leaving 8 bases between the germline ends. This CDR3 reads CASRGVGNQPQHF. Here the CDR3 DNA reads TGTGCCAGCAGAGGGGTAGGCAATCAGCCCCAGCATTTT.

Many counts were recorded for this clonotype. The chain recombines TRBV4-1 with TRBJ1-6; D is possibly TRBD1 (5 bases). This CDR3 is built from 15 residues. Deletions cut 3 bases from V and 14 bases from J, with 20 bases between. The V gene's germline CDR1 is MGHRA and CDR2 YSYEKL. The CDR3 DNA reads TGCGCCAGCAGCCAGAGGGGAGGGGACCTTCGGGCCCTCCACTTT. Translating it yields CASSQRGGDLRALHF.

This clonotype was detected only a few times. The chain employs TRBV20-1 and TRBJ2-3; D is perhaps TRBD2 (6 bases). This CDR3 is built from 15 residues. The V gene's germline CDR1 is DFQATT and CDR2 SNEGSKA (reference sequence). Trimming took off 1 base at V and 2 bases at J, with 13 bases between the two ends. CDR3 DNA sequence: TGCAGTGCTAGAGCTATGACTAGTAACACAGATACGCAGTATTTT. It is translated as CSARAMTSNTDTQYF.

The V call is TRBV30, the J call TRBJ1-4; D call uncertain. CDR1 and CDR2 from the germline V gene are GTSNPN and SVGIG (reference sequence). V was cut by 5 bases and J by 5 bases, with 9 bases left in between. The CDR3 spans 12 residues. The CDR3 coding sequence is TGTGCCTGGGCGCCCCGGAATGAAAAACTGTTTTTT. This gives the protein CAWAPRNEKLFF.

This clonotype was detected a few times. The chain couples TRBV15 to TRBJ2-7; 11 bases are shared with TRBD1. V trimming: 7 bases; J trimming: 6 bases; junction bases outside the gene matches: 8. The germline gives CDR1 LNHNV, CDR2 YYDKDF (reference sequence). This CDR3 has 14 amino acids. The CDR3, as DNA: TGTGCCACCAACCGGGGGACAGGGGGGTCCGAGCAGTACTTC. Its translation is CATNRGTGGSEQYF. The full variable domain, rest sourced from reference TRBV15 and TRBJ2-7, is DAMVIQNPRYQVTQFGKPVTLSCSQTLNHNVMYWYQQKSSQAPKLLFHYYDKDFNNEADTPDNFQSRRPNTSFCFLDIRSPGLGDTAMYLCATNRGTGGSEQYFGPGTRLTVT.

This clonotype turned up a few times. This chain joins TRBV28 and TRBJ2-3; tentatively, D is TRBD1 (6 bases). Trimming cost V 7 bases and J 3 bases, with 8 bases left between them. The germline gives CDR1 MDHEN, CDR2 SYDVKM. This CDR3 is 12 amino acids long. CDR3 nucleotides: TGTGCCAGCAAAGGGACAACAGATACGCAGTATTTT. Translated: CASKGTTDTQYF.

This clonotype has a handful of counts. V gene TRBV20-1 combines with J gene TRBJ1-1, with 9 bases matching TRBD1. The germline V gene encodes CDR1 DFQATT and CDR2 SNEGSKA (reference sequence). Unmatched junction bases numbered 4, after V lost 6 bases and J lost 5 bases. The length of the CDR3 is 12 residues. CDR3 sequence reads: CSAQGANTEAFF. CDR3 bases: TGCAGTGCACAGGGGGCGAATACTGAAGCTTTCTTT.

The V call is TRBV10-3, the J call TRBJ1-6; D is undetermined. CDR3 length: 12 amino acids. Trimming stripped 8 bases from V and 9 bases from J, with 11 bases between. The germline CDR1 and CDR2 sequences are ENHRY and SYGVKD. This CDR3 reads CAIQDRGSPLHF. The CDR3 coding sequence is TGTGCCATCCAAGATAGAGGTTCACCCCTCCACTTT.

This clonotype was picked up many times. This chain connects TRBV12-3 or TRBV12-4 to TRBJ2-7; D is uncertain. There are 13 residues in the CDR3. Trimming took 4 bases from V and 4 from J, leaving 11 bases between them. CDR3 in amino acids: CASSSNTLYEQYF. The CDR3, as DNA: TGTGCCAGCAGTTCAAACACCTTATACGAGCAGTACTTC.

V gene TRBV29-1 combines with J gene TRBJ2-1, with TRBD2 matching 13 bases. Per germline, CDR1 SQVTM and CDR2 ANQGSEA. There are 15 residues in the CDR3. J lost 5 bases, V lost 6 bases, and 7 bases had no gene match. CDR3 sequence reads: CSVSGTSGNDNEQFF. The CDR3, as DNA: TGCAGCGTCTCCGGGACTAGCGGGAATGACAATGAGCAGTTCTTC.

This chain uses TRBV3-1 with TRBJ1-1; D is undetermined. The ends were cut back, 2 bases at V and 8 bases at J, with 9 bases in the middle. Germline CDR1 is LGHDT and CDR2 is YNNKEL (reference sequence). The CDR3 has 12 residues. CDR3: CASSQPDNEAFF. The CDR3 DNA reads as TGTGCCAGCAGCCAACCAGACAACGAAGCTTTCTTT.

The chain recombines TRBV12-3 or TRBV12-4 with TRBJ2-1; 9 nucleotides agree with TRBD2. This CDR3 spans 16 amino acids. Trimming at V came to 2 bases and at J to 5 bases, leaving 7 bases not matched to a gene. CDR3 region: CASSLIAGGRNNEQFF. CDR3 nucleotide sequence: TGTGCCAGCAGTTTAATTGCGGGGGGGCGCAACAATGAGCAGTTCTTC.

The CDR3 protein is CASSGGWTDTQYF. The CDR3 DNA sequence: TGCGCCAGCAGTGGGGGTTGGACAGATACGCAGTATTTT. The rearrangement joins TRBV5-1 to TRBJ2-3, with D perhaps matching TRBD1 or TRBD2 (5 bases each). CDR1 is SGHRS and CDR2 is YFSETQ in the germline V gene. This CDR3 region has 13 residues. Between the trimmed V and J ends, which lost 5 bases and 3 bases, there was a span of 10 bases.

The chain is built from TRBV5-6 and TRBJ1-5; no clear D. The V gene lost 0 bases and the J gene lost 4 bases, with 8 bases spanning the gap. Per the germline V gene, CDR1 is SGHDT and CDR2 is YYEEEE. The CDR3 contains 14 residues. The CDR3 DNA is TGTGCCAGCAGCTTGGGGAGGAGTAATCAGCCCCAGCATTTT. It encodes CASSLGRSNQPQHF.

This clonotype turned up a few times. At one end the junction does not follow the germline gene, possibly because of a read error. The rearrangement links TRBV4-2 to TRBJ2-5, with TRBD2 identical over 8 bases. The germline V gene has CDR1 LGHNA and CDR2 YNFKEQ. The CDR3 runs 15 residues. This CDR3 reads CASSQDLEASGPLNF. CDR3 sequence (DNA): TGTGCCAGCAGCCAAGATTTGGAGGCTAGCGGGCCTCTGAACTTC.

The chain carries TRBV4-1 and TRBJ1-5; the D is unclear. This CDR3 contains 15 residues. In germline, CDR1 is MGHRA, CDR2 YSYEKL. The V gene lost 2 bases and the J gene lost 0 bases, with 8 bases spanning the gap. The CDR3 DNA reads TGCGCCAGCAGCCAACAAGGATATAGCAATCAGCCCCAGCATTTT. Translated: CASSQQGYSNQPQHF.

This clonotype has more than one count but fewer than ten. The rearrangement joins TRBV12-3 or TRBV12-4 to TRBJ1-2; D call uncertain. This CDR3 is built from 15 residues. Trimming removed 1 base from V and 6 bases from J, with 15 bases in between. This CDR3 reads CASSLVRRAGHGYTF. The CDR3 coding sequence is TGTGCCAGCAGTTTAGTACGGAGGGCAGGCCATGGCTACACCTTC.